A single sample is the source of the 32 T cell receptor beta chains below, sequenced in a study of PD-1 blockade in classical Hodgkin lymphoma. All patients relapsed after autologous stem cell transplantation, and brentuximab vedotin exposure varied. Clones were read by immunoSEQ multiplex PCR, and TCRdb kept only the in-frame ones, dropping some. The sample records approximately 10,000 clones, approximately 81% being singletons. Sequencing was performed on peripheral blood mononuclear cells (PBMCs), taken at baseline. These receptor sequences come from a human donor with classical Hodgkin lymphoma.

This chain joins TRBV5-6 and TRBJ2-1; TRBD2 aligns across 13 bases. The CDR3 covers 16 residues. Germline CDR1 reads SGHDT; CDR2 reads YYEEEE. V was clipped by 4 bases and J by 9 bases; unmatched bases: 10. CDR3 protein: CASSARLAGGGSEQFF. The CDR3 DNA is TGTGCCAGCAGCGCGAGACTAGCGGGAGGAGGTAGTGAGCAGTTCTTC.

The chain couples TRBV4-2 to TRBJ1-1, with D hard to call. Trimming stripped 0 bases from V and 3 bases from J, with 5 bases between. The CDR3 loop spans 13 amino acids. The germline gives CDR1 LGHNA, CDR2 YNFKEQ. CDR3 DNA: TGTGCCAGCAGCCAAGACTTTGACACTGAAGCTTTCTTT. As protein: CASSQDFDTEAFF.

This rearrangement joins TRBV10-2 to TRBJ2-7; no clear D gene. The germline V and J ends were trimmed by 2 bases and 4 bases, with 6 bases remaining between them. The CDR3 is made up of 12 amino acids. CDR1 is WSHSY and CDR2 is SAAADI in the germline V gene. The CDR3 spells CASSETAYEQYF. CDR3 sequence (DNA): TGCGCCAGCAGTGAGACGGCGTACGAGCAGTACTTC.

CDR3 bases: TGCGCCAGCAGAGACGTAGGGAAGGGCTACACCTTC. Translation gives CASRDVGKGYTF. V is TRBV10-2 and J is TRBJ1-2; D gene ambiguous. Trimming pared 6 bases from V and 8 bases from J, leaving 13 bases between. The CDR3 is 12 amino acids. Per germline, CDR1 WSHSY and CDR2 SAAADI.

This clone was detected only once. This chain joins TRBV6-6 and TRBJ1-2, with a possible D match to TRBD1 (6 bases). From germline, CDR1 is MNHNY and CDR2 SVGAGI (reference sequence). Trimming took off 7 bases at V and 6 bases at J, with 15 bases between the two ends. This CDR3 has 13 residues. CDR3 bases: TGTGCCAGCAAGGAGGGGGTCGTAGATGGCTACACCTTC. Residues: CASKEGVVDGYTF.

J is TRBJ2-1 and V is TRBV2; possibly TRBD2 for D (7 bases). This CDR3 has 13 amino acids. Trimming shortened V by 4 bases and J by 10 bases, and 14 bases separated the two germline ends. Germline V gene sequence: CDR1 SNHLY, CDR2 FYNNEI. The CDR3 DNA follows: TGTGCCAGCAGTGGTCCAGGCGGGGGCGAGCAGTTCTTC. It specifies CASSGPGGGEQFF. Complete variable domain (other parts from reference TRBV2 and TRBJ2-1): EPEVTQTPSHQVTQMGQEVILRCVPISNHLYFYWYRQILGQKVEFLVSFYNNEISEKSEIFDDQFSVERPDGSNFTLKIRSTKLEDSAMYFCASSGPGGGEQFFGPGTRLTVL.

V and J are TRBV27 and TRBJ2-7, with no clear D. Trimming shortened V by 2 bases and J by 3 bases, and 5 bases separated the two germline ends. CDR1 MNHEY and CDR2 SMNVEV come from the germline V gene (reference sequence). The CDR3 is 12 residues long. The CDR3, as DNA: TGTGCCAGCAGTTTAGGCGGCTACGAGCAGTACTTC. Its translation is CASSLGGYEQYF.

This rearrangement joins TRBV6-1 to TRBJ1-2; D is possibly TRBD1 (5 bases). This CDR3 has 13 amino acids. The germline V and J ends were trimmed by 10 bases and 7 bases, with 19 bases remaining between them. Germline CDR1 reads MNHNS; CDR2 reads SASEGT. The chain's CDR3 is CATQELMGAGYTF. The DNA of the CDR3 is TGTGCCACACAGGAGTTGATGGGAGCTGGCTACACCTTC.

This sequence joins TRBV18 and TRBJ2-7, with a tentative D call TRBD1 (5 bases). V was pared by 6 bases and J by 4 bases, with 16 bases between. The germline V gene encodes CDR1 KGHSH and CDR2 LQKENI. This CDR3 spans 14 amino acids. The CDR3 DNA reads as TGTGCCAGCTCTCCTTATGGACAACCTTACGAGCAGTACTTC. It encodes CASSPYGQPYEQYF.

The chain is built from TRBV28 and TRBJ1-6; D possibly corresponds to TRBD1 (6 bases). The CDR3 is 15 residues long. Trimming stripped 8 bases from V and 2 bases from J, with 13 bases between. Germline values: CDR1 MDHEN, CDR2 SYDVKM. The CDR3 here is CASLRDTAYNSPLHF. The CDR3 DNA is TGTGCCAGCCTCCGGGACACAGCCTATAATTCACCCCTCCACTTT. Using reference TRBV28 and TRBJ1-6 for the parts outside the CDR3, the full variable domain is DVKVTQSSRYLVKRTGEKVFLECVQDMDHENMFWYRQDPGLGLRLIYFSYDVKMKEKGDIPEGYSVSREKKERFSLILESASTNQTSMYLCASLRDTAYNSPLHFGNGTRLTVT.

This chain connects TRBV14 to TRBJ1-3, with D uncertain. This CDR3 is built from 17 residues. Germline loops: CDR1 SGHDN, CDR2 FVKESK. V was pared by 0 bases and J by 0 bases, with 12 bases between. CDR3 region: CASSQDRRPISGNTIYF. In DNA form, the CDR3 reads TGTGCCAGCAGCCAAGATCGGCGGCCGATCTCTGGAAACACCATATATTTT.

This chain's CDR3 is CASSLESNQPQHF. CDR3 nucleotide sequence: TGTGCCAGCAGTTTGGAATCGAATCAGCCCCAGCATTTT. The rearrangement joins TRBV28 to TRBJ1-5; D gene uncertain. V gave up 3 bases and J gave up 4 bases, with 7 bases separating them. CDR1 and CDR2 (germline): MDHEN, SYDVKM. The CDR3 totals 13 residues.

The CDR3 loop is CASSSPRSGSYNEQFF. CDR3 sequence (DNA): TGTGCCAGCAGCTCCCCCCGATCAGGGTCTTACAATGAGCAGTTCTTC. J is TRBJ2-1 and V is TRBV11-3; tentatively, D is TRBD1 (5 bases). Trimming cost V 4 bases and J 4 bases, with 17 bases left between them. Germline V CDR1 and CDR2: SGHNT, YENEEA. The CDR3 runs to 16 residues.

This clone was counted between two and nine times. The genes are TRBV9 and TRBJ1-1; unclear D gene. The CDR3 spans 15 residues. CDR1 is SGDLS and CDR2 is YYNGEE in the germline V gene. The V and J ends lost 0 bases and 4 bases respectively, with 13 bases between them. The CDR3 bases are TGTGCCAGCAGCGTAGACGTTTTAGGAAGCACTGAAGCTTTCTTT. This gives the protein CASSVDVLGSTEAFF. The entire variable domain, with the rest obtained from reference TRBV9 and TRBJ1-1, is as follows: DSGVTQTPKHLITATGQRVTLRCSPRSGDLSVYWYQQSLDQGLQFLIQYYNGEERAKGNILERFSAQQFPDLHSELNLSSLELGDSALYFCASSVDVLGSTEAFFGQGTRLTVV.

The chain uses TRBV7-9 and TRBJ2-7, with D tentatively TRBD2 (5 bases). Germline V gives CDR1 SEHNR, CDR2 FQNEAQ (reference sequence). V dropped 6 bases and J dropped 0 bases, with 18 bases sitting between them. The CDR3 extends over 16 amino acids. CDR3 coding DNA: TGTGCCAGCAGTCTACCGGCAGGACTGAGCTCCTACGAGCAGTACTTC. Translating it yields CASSLPAGLSSYEQYF.

V usage is TRBV7-8 and J usage is TRBJ2-2; 13 nucleotides align to TRBD2. This CDR3 region has 17 residues. The trim removed 4 bases at V and 6 bases at J, leaving 8 bases unmatched. Per germline, CDR1 SGHVS and CDR2 FQNEAQ. The CDR3, as DNA: TGTGCCAGCAGCTCTGGACTAGCGGGGGCCCCCTCCGGGGAGCTGTTTTTT. Its protein is CASSSGLAGAPSGELFF.

V is TRBV5-1 and J is TRBJ1-4, with TRBD1 matching 10 bases. V was clipped by 4 bases and J by 6 bases; unmatched bases: 3. The germline V gene encodes CDR1 SGHRS and CDR2 YFSETQ. The CDR3 runs 14 residues. The CDR3 is CASSLGTGDEKLFF. The DNA of the CDR3 is TGCGCCAGCAGCCTCGGGACAGGGGATGAAAAACTGTTTTTT.

V usage is TRBV6-1 and J usage is TRBJ2-3; 8 bases line up with TRBD2. After removal of 3 bases from V and 6 bases from J, the junction contained 8 bases not matched to a gene. In germline, CDR1 is MNHNS, CDR2 SASEGT. CDR3 length: 15 residues. Written as DNA, the CDR3 is TGTGCCAGCAGTGAGCGTAGCGGGACTGCGGATACGCAGTATTTT. This encodes CASSERSGTADTQYF.

The chain is built from TRBV9 and TRBJ1-2; D remains ambiguous. The V end lost 3 bases, the J end lost 0 bases, and 12 bases lay between the germline ends. CDR1 is SGDLS, CDR2 YYNGEE, per germline. This CDR3 spans 15 amino acids. CDR3 nucleotides: TGTGCCAGCAGCGGCTCAGGTATGGCTAACTATGGCTACACCTTC. Amino acid sequence: CASSGSGMANYGYTF.

V and J are TRBV11-3 and TRBJ2-3, with 13 bases that match TRBD2. V was pared by 3 bases and J by 1 base, with 1 base of the junction left unmatched. CDR1 and CDR2 (germline): SGHNT, YENEEA. The CDR3 contains 16 residues. The CDR3 loop reads CASSFGTSGGTDTQYF. The CDR3 DNA sequence: TGTGCCAGCAGCTTTGGGACTAGCGGGGGCACAGATACGCAGTATTTT. Looking up the rest from reference TRBV11-3 and TRBJ2-3 gives the full variable domain: EAGVVQSPRYKIIEKKQPVAFWCNPISGHNTLYWYLQNLGQGPELLIRYENEEAVDDSQLPKDRFSAERLKGVDSTLKIQPAELGDSAVYLCASSFGTSGGTDTQYFGPGTRLTVL.

Of note for this clone: The same CDR3 also results from other DNA sequences found in this sample. The rearrangement joins TRBV5-1 to TRBJ2-5; no definite D call. The CDR3 spans 13 residues. V lost 0 bases and J 2 bases, leaving 5 bases between the germline ends. Germline V gene data show CDR1 as SGHRS and CDR2 as YFSETQ. CDR3 in DNA: TGCGCCAGCAGCTTGGGGAATCAAGAGACCCAGTACTTC. The encoded protein is CASSLGNQETQYF.

CDR3 in DNA: TGTGCCAGCAGTTACAGGGAAGGGAACATTCAGTACTTC. It encodes CASSYREGNIQYF. The J gene is TRBJ2-4, the V gene TRBV6-5; D call uncertain. V was shortened by 2 bases and J by 7 bases, with 9 bases between the two germline ends. Per germline, CDR1 MNHEY and CDR2 SVGAGI. CDR3 size: 13 residues.

The chain is built from TRBV7-7 and TRBJ2-5, with 8 bases fitting TRBD1. This CDR3 has 15 amino acids. V was pared by 0 bases and J by 4 bases, with 4 bases of the junction left unmatched. The germline V gene has CDR1 SSHAT and CDR2 FNYEAQ (reference sequence). The CDR3 bases are TGTGCCAGCAGCTTAGCTAGCGGACAGGGAGAGACCCAGTACTTC. Its protein product is CASSLASGQGETQYF.

The chain is built from TRBV6-5 and TRBJ2-7; a possible D gene is TRBD2 (5 bases). Germline CDR1 and CDR2: MNHEY and SVGAGI. Trimming stripped 3 bases from V and 3 bases from J, with 6 bases between. The CDR3 is 12 amino acids. In nucleotides, the CDR3 is TGTGCCAGCAGTTATCGGGGCTACGAGCAGTACTTC. It encodes CASSYRGYEQYF.

The chain links TRBV28 to TRBJ1-3; TRBD1 matches at 9 bases. Germline CDR1 MDHEN, CDR2 SYDVKM. Trimming cost V 6 bases and J 2 bases; bases outside gene matches: 17. The length of the CDR3 is 19 residues. The CDR3 here is CASRDPGGTGWGAGNTIYF. CDR3 nucleotide sequence: TGTGCCAGCAGAGACCCGGGAGGGACAGGGTGGGGAGCTGGAAACACCATATATTTT.

The chain joins TRBV28 to TRBJ2-2, with TRBD1 matching over 7 bases. CDR1 and CDR2 from the germline V gene are MDHEN and SYDVKM. The CDR3 length is 14 residues. V was clipped by 6 bases and J by 6 bases; unmatched bases: 7. The CDR3 DNA reads as TGTGCCAGCAGCCTGGGACAGAGGGCCGGGGAGCTGTTTTTT. This translates into CASSLGQRAGELFF.

This chain connects TRBV5-6 to TRBJ1-6; TRBD1 aligns across 9 bases. CDR1 and CDR2 from the germline V gene are SGHDT and YYEEEE. V shed 3 bases and J 9 bases; nucleotides not matched to a gene: 16. This CDR3 is built from 18 residues. CDR3 bases: TGTGCCAGCAGCTGGGGGACAGGGCGAGCCCGGGTGTTTTCACCCCTCCACTTT. Encoded protein: CASSWGTGRARVFSPLHF.

About this clone: This sample includes further DNA sequences coding for the same CDR3. The chain joins TRBV19 to TRBJ1-3; TRBD1 agrees at 8 bases. CDR1 and CDR2 from the germline V gene are LNHDA and SQIVND (reference sequence). CDR3 length: 16 amino acids. V lost 3 bases to trimming and J lost 0 bases; unmatched junction nucleotides: 4. The CDR3 bases are TGTGCCAGTAGTATGGGACAGGCTTACTCTGGAAACACCATATATTTT. It translates to CASSMGQAYSGNTIYF. The full variable domain, its missing parts supplied by reference TRBV19 and TRBJ1-3, is DGGITQSPKYLFRKEGQNVTLSCEQNLNHDAMYWYRQDPGQGLRLIYYSQIVNDFQKGDIAEGYSVSREKKESFPLTVTSAQKNPTAFYLCASSMGQAYSGNTIYFGEGSWLTVV.

Written as DNA, the CDR3 is TGTGCCAGCAGTTTGCCGGGGAGCCAAGAGGGGACCCAGTACTTC. It translates to CASSLPGSQEGTQYF. The J gene is TRBJ2-5, the V gene TRBV28, with D maybe TRBD2 (5 bases). The CDR3 extends over 15 amino acids. The V end lost 3 bases, the J end lost 7 bases, and 18 bases lay between the germline ends. CDR1 and CDR2 (germline): MDHEN, SYDVKM.

The chain joins TRBV7-9 to TRBJ1-1, with D possibly TRBD1 on 6 matching bases. CDR3 size: 12 residues. Germline-derived CDR1 and CDR2 are SEHNR and FQNEAQ (reference sequence). V gave up 1 base and J gave up 8 bases, with 8 bases separating them. CDR3 DNA sequence: TGTGCCAGCAGCTTAGAAGGGGGAGAAGCTTTCTTT. It encodes CASSLEGGEAFF.

The chain has TRBV9 and TRBJ1-5; no clear D gene. V shed 0 bases and J shed 7 bases, with 2 bases lying between them. The CDR3 length is 11 residues. Germline CDR1 reads SGDLS; CDR2 reads YYNGEE. This CDR3 reads CASSVEQPQHF. CDR3 nucleotide sequence: TGTGCCAGCAGCGTAGAACAGCCCCAGCATTTT. Full variable domain (outside the CDR3, taken from reference TRBV9 and TRBJ1-5): DSGVTQTPKHLITATGQRVTLRCSPRSGDLSVYWYQQSLDQGLQFLIQYYNGEERAKGNILERFSAQQFPDLHSELNLSSLELGDSALYFCASSVEQPQHFGDGTRLSIL.

By share, this clone counts as medium-sized. The genes are TRBV30 and TRBJ2-7, with D unresolved. Germline CDR1 GTSNPN, CDR2 SVGIG (reference sequence). V was shortened by 5 bases and J by 6 bases, with 17 bases between the two germline ends. The CDR3 loop spans 13 amino acids. CDR3 DNA: TGTGCCTGGGGCATCCTATCCTGGGGCGAGCAGTACTTC. Its protein is CAWGILSWGEQYF.